This TCR beta chain comes out of a study of T-cell memory formation after mild COVID-19. Study outcomes and limitations: Second-wave clones with a day 37 peak had unconfirmed SARS-CoV-2 specificity. Day 15 to 85 contracting clones showed balanced CD4/CD8; later expanders leaned CD4+.

Constant-segment primers served in 5'RACE that generated TCR alpha and TCR beta cDNA libraries bearing sample barcodes and UMIs. TCRdb reprocessed the 5' RACE reads via MiXCR and lists one record per CDR3 protein. The table has around 500,000 distinct CDR3 sequences, 15% to 20% seen once. This clonotype has a handful of counts. What it recognizes is unknown. Germline values: CDR1 SGHRS, CDR2 YFSETQ. V was pared by 2 bases and J by 2 bases, with 10 bases of the junction left unmatched. The CDR3 has 18 amino acids. The sample consisted of PBMCs or a T cell subset sorted from them (not recorded which). The chain uses TRBV5-1 and TRBJ2-5; 12 nucleotides align to TRBD2. This receptor was obtained from an adult woman who had mild COVID-19 (a few samples of this study predate the infection). Cell type and time point are not known. Written as DNA, the CDR3 is TGCGCCAGCAGCTTCGGACTAGCGGGAAGAGGGCCACAAGAGACCCAGTACTTC. Its translation: CASSFGLAGRGPQETQYF.